This T cell receptor beta chain was identified in a study of Ad26.COV2.S vaccination and SARS-CoV-2 variants. Study-level findings and limits: Breadth, reportedly substantial, characterized the spike-specific CD8+ and CD4+ T cell responses after vaccination.

Comments on this clone: Its antigen is currently unknown.

The CDR3 totals 16 residues. J gave up 2 bases and V 4 bases, and 8 bases lay outside the gene matches. CDR1 is SGDLS, CDR2 YYNGEE, per germline. Sequenced by immunoSEQ multiplex PCR; TCRdb stores in-frame clones only, minus some. The profile shows more than 400,000 clones, about 92% of them singletons. Described treatment: roughly 19 received Ad26.COV2.S at low or high dose, single or two shots; 5 received placebo; per-sample allocation not given. The study sampled participants on day 63 after the first vaccine or placebo injection. The material sequenced was peripheral blood, taken in a trial of Ad26.COV2.S vaccine versus placebo. This chain uses TRBV9 with TRBJ2-3; 9 positions match TRBD2. The sequence came from a person between 18 and 65 years old who received the Ad26.COV2.S COVID-19 vaccine or a placebo. The CDR3 DNA reads as TGTGCCAGCAGCATCTCGCGGACTAGCGACACAGATACGCAGTATTTT. Translation gives CASSISRTSDTDTQYF.